This entry is about one TCR beta chain. This sample is part of a study of blood T cell repertoires in COVID-19. Whole-study context: Sources were T cells, B-cell-depleted T cells, or PBMCs; the material itself was cDNA or gDNA.

From germline, CDR1 is SGDLS and CDR2 YYNGEE. V was clipped by 0 bases and J by 7 bases; unmatched bases: 8. There are 16 residues in the CDR3. Authors' data handling: By means of reference gene primer amplification, nucleated cell counts were estimated. Clones were read by immunoSEQ multiplex PCR, and TCRdb kept only the in-frame ones, dropping some. V and J calls plus clone size are reproduced from that table; the DNA served to infer D and trimming. The sample records around 100,000 clones, over 80% being singletons. The sequence came from a man between 45 and 60 years old with acute or convalescent COVID-19. The source material was peripheral blood. The chain carries TRBV9 and TRBJ2-2, with 8 bases that match TRBD2. CDR3 in amino acids: CASSVGVAGYLGELFF. For the CDR3, the DNA is TGTGCCAGCAGCGTAGGAGTAGCGGGGTATCTCGGGGAGCTGTTTTTT.